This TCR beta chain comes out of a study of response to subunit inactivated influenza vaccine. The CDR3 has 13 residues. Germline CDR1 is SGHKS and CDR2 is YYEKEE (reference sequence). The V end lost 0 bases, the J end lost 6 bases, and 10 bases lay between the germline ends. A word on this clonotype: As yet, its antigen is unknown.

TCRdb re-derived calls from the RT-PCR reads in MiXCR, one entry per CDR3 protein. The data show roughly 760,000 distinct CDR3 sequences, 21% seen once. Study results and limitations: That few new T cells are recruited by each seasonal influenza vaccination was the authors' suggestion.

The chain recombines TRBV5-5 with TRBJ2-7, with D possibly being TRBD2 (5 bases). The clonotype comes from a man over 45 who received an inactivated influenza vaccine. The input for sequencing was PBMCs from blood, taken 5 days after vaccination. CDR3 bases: TGTGCCAGCAGCTTGGACATGACTATCGAGCAGTACTTC. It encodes CASSLDMTIEQYF.